Included here is one T cell receptor (beta chain) sequence, with context. Its antigen is not known. The entry originates in a study of prognosis after radiotherapy for stage I lung cancer. Amplification of TCR beta CDR3 from genomic DNA used two-round multiplex PCR. With primers specific to each TRBV and TRBJ gene, the first-round PCR was performed. TCRdb processed the multiplex PCR reads anew with MiXCR; each CDR3 protein has one entry. The table shows about 27,000 distinct CDR3 sequences, with about 32% occurring only once. Regarding the study as a whole: Clone counts measured for unique TCRs fell after stereotactic body radiation therapy, median around 9,500 versus 6,500. The tumor specificity of expanded TCR clones remained undetermined.

With 8 bases clipped from V and 2 bases from J, the junction kept 9 bases outside the gene matches. Germline CDR1 is LNHDA and CDR2 is SQIVND (reference sequence). This CDR3 spans 17 amino acids. This sequence joins TRBV19 and TRBJ2-7, with TRBD2 matching over 16 bases. This specimen was PBMCs, taken before or after stereotactic body radiation therapy (not recorded which). This TCR was recovered from a donor aged 50 or older with non-small cell lung cancer. The CDR3 nucleotides read TGTGCCAGTGGGGGGACTAGCGGGAGGGACCACCCCTACGAGCAGTACTTC. Protein product: CASGGTSGRDHPYEQYF.